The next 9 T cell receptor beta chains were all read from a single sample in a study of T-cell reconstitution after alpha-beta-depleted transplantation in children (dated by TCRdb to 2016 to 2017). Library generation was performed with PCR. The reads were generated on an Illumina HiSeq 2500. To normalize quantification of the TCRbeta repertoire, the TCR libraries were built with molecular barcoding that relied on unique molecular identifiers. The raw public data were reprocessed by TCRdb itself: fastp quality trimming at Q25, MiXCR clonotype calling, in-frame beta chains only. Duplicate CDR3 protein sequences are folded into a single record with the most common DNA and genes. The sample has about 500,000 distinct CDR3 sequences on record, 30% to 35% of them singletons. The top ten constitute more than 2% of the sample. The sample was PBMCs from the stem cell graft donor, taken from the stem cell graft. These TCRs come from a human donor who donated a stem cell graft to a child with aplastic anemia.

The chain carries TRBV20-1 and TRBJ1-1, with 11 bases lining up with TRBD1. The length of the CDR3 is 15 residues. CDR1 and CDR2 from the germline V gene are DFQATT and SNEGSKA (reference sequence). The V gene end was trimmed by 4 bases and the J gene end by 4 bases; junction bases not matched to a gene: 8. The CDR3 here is CSAKGTGGKATEAFF. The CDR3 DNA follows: TGCAGTGCTAAAGGGACAGGGGGTAAGGCCACTGAAGCTTTCTTT.

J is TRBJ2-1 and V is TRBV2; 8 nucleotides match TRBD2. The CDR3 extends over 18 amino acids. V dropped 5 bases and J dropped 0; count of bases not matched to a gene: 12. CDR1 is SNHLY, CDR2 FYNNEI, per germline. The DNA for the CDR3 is TGTGCCAGCAGTTTACCCCTATTTAGCGGGGCCTCCTACAATGAGCAGTTCTTC. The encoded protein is CASSLPLFSGASYNEQFF.

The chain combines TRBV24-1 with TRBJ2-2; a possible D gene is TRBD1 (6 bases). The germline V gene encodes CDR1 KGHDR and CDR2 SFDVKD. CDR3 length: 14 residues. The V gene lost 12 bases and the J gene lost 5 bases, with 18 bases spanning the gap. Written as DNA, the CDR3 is TGTGCCGCCGCGCCAGGGGCAGGGACCGGGGAGCTGTTTTTT. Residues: CAAAPGAGTGELFF.

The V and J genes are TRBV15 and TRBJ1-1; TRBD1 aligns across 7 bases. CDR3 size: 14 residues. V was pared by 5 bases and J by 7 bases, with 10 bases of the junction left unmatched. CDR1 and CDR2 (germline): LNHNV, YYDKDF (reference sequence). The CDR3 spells CATSAQLGTVEAFF. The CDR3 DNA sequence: TGTGCCACCAGCGCCCAACTAGGGACAGTTGAAGCTTTCTTT.

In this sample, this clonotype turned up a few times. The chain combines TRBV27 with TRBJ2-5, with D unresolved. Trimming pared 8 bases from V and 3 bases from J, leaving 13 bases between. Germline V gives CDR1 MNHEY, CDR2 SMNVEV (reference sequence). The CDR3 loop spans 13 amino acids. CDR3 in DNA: TGTGCCAGCGGTGCCCTTGGGGAAGAGACCCAGTACTTC. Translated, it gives CASGALGEETQYF.

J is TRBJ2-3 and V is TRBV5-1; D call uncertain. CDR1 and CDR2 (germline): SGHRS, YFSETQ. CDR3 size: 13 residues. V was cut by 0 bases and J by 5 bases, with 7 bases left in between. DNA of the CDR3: TGCGCCAGCAGCTTGGCGGAAAAAGATACGCAGTATTTT. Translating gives CASSLAEKDTQYF.

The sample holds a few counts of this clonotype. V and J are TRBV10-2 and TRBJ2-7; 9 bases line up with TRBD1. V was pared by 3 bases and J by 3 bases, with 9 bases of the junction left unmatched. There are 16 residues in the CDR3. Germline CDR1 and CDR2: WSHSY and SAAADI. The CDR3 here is CASSDPQGAQGYEQYV. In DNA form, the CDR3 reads TGCGCCAGCAGTGACCCACAGGGGGCCCAAGGCTACGAGCAGTACGTC.

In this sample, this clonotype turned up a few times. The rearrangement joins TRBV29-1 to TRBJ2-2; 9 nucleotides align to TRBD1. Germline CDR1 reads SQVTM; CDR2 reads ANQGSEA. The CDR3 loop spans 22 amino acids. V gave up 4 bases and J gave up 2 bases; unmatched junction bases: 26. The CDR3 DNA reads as TGCAGCGTTGCCGGGACAGGGAGGGATGGTGGCAGGCTGAAGTTTAACACCGGGGAGCTGTTTTTT. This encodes CSVAGTGRDGGRLKFNTGELFF.

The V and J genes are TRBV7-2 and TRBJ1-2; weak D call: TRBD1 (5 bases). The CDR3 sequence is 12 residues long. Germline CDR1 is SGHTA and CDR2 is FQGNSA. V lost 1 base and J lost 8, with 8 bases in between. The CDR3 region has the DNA TGTGCCAGCAGCTTAGTCTGGGGGGGCTACACCTTC. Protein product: CASSLVWGGYTF.